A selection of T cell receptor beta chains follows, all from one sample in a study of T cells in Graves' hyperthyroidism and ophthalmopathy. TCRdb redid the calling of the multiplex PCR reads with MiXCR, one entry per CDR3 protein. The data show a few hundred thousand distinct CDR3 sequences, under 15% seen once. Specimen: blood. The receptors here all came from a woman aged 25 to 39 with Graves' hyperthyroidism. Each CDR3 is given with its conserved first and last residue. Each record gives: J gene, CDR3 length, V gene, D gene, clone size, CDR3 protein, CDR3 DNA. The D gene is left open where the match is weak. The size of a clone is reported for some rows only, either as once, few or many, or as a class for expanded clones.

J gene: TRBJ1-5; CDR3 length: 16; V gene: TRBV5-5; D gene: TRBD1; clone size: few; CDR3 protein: CASSLAQGVMNQPQHF; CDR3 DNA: TGTGCCAGCAGCTTGGCACAGGGGGTTATGAATCAGCCCCAGCATTTT
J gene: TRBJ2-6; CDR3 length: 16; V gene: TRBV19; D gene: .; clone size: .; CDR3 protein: CASSMYGNSGANVLTF; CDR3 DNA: TGTGCCAGTAGTATGTATGGGAACTCTGGGGCCAACGTCCTGACTTTC
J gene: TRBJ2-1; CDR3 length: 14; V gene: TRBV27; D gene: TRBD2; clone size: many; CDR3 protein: CASSYTSANNEQFF; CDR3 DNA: TGTGCCAGCAGCTACACTAGCGCAAACAATGAGCAGTTCTTC
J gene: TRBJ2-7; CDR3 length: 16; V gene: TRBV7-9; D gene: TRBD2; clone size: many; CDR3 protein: CASSSGLAGAAYEQYF; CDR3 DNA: TGTGCCAGCAGCTCGGGACTAGCGGGCGCAGCCTACGAGCAGTACTTC
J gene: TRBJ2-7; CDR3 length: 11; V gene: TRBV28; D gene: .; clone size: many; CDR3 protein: CATRGSYEQYF; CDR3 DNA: TGTGCCACACGGGGATCCTACGAGCAGTACTTC
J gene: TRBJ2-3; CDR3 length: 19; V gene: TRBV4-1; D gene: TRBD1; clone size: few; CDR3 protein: CASSQGSPWDRGFADTQYF; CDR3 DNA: TGCGCCAGCAGCCAAGGTTCTCCTTGGGACAGGGGATTCGCAGATACGCAGTATTTT
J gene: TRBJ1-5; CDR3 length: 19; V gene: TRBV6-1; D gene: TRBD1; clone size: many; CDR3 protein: CASSPADRGRLESNQPQHF; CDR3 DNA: TGTGCCAGCAGCCCAGCCGACAGGGGGCGCTTGGAAAGCAATCAGCCCCAGCATTTT
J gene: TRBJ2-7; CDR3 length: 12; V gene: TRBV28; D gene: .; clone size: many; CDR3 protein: CASSLYGYEQYF; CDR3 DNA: TGTGCCAGCAGTTTATATGGCTACGAGCAGTACTTC
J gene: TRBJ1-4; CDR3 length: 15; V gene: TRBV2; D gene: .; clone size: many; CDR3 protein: CASSALSGVNEKLFF; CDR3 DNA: TGTGCCAGCAGTGCTCTCTCAGGGGTTAATGAAAAACTGTTTTTT
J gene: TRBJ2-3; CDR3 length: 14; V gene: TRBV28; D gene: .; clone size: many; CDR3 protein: CASTLPLHTDTQYF; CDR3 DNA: TGTGCCAGCACCCTACCCCTCCACACAGATACGCAGTATTTT
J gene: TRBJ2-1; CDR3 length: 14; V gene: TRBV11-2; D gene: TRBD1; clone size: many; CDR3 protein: CASSLDAGGNEQFF; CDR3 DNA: TGTGCCAGCAGCTTAGACGCAGGGGGTAATGAGCAGTTCTTC
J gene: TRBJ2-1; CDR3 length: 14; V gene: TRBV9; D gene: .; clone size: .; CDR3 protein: CASSAVAIYNEQFF; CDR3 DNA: TGTGCCAGCAGCGCTGTCGCTATCTACAATGAGCAGTTCTTC
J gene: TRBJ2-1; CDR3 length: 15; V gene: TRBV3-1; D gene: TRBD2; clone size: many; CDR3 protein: CASRAPGGGYNEQFF; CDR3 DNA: TGTGCCAGCAGGGCACCGGGGGGGGGTTACAATGAGCAGTTCTTC
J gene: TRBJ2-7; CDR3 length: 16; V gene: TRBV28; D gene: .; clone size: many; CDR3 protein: CASSSLPGDGTYEQYF; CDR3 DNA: TGTGCCAGCAGTTCCCTCCCAGGGGACGGGACCTACGAGCAGTACTTC
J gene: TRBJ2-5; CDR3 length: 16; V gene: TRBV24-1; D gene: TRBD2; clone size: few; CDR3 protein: CATSDISGRGRETQYF; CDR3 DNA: TGTGCCACCAGTGATATTAGCGGGAGGGGGAGAGAGACCCAGTACTTC
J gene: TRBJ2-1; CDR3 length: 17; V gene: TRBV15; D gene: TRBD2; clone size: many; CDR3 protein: CATSRVPLAEIYNEQFF; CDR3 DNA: TGTGCCACCAGCAGAGTTCCACTAGCGGAAATTTACAATGAGCAGTTCTTC
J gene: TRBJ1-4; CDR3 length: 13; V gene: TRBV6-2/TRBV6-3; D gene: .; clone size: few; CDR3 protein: CASKTANNEKLFF; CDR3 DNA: TGTGCCAGCAAGACAGCAAATAATGAAAAACTGTTTTTT
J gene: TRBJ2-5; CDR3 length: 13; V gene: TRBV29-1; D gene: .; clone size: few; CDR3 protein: CSVVGQYQETQYF; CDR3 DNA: TGCAGCGTTGTAGGACAGTACCAAGAGACCCAGTACTTC
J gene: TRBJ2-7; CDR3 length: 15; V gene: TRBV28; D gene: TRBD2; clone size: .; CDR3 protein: CASREGTSDSYEQYF; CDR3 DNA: TGTGCCAGCCGTGAAGGGACTAGCGACTCCTACGAGCAGTACTTC
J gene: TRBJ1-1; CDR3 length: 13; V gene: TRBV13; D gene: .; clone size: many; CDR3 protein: CASSLVVGTEAFF; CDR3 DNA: TGTGCCAGCAGCTTAGTGGTGGGGACTGAAGCTTTCTTT
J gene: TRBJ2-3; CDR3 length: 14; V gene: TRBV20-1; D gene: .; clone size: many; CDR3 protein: CSARTPSGTDTQYF; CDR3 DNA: TGCAGTGCTAGGACGCCGTCCGGAACAGATACGCAGTATTTT
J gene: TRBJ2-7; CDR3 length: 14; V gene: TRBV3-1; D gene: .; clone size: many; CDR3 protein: CASSQRTAPYEQYF; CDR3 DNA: TGTGCCAGCAGCCAAAGGACAGCCCCCTACGAGCAGTACTTC
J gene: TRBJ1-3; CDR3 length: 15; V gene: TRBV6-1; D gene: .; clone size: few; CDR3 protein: CASTEGTYAGNTIYF; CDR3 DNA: TGTGCCAGCACGGAAGGGACCTACGCTGGAAACACCATATATTTT
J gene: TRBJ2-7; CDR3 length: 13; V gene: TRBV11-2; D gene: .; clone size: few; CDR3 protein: CASTLYRSHEQYF; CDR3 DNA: TGTGCCAGCACCCTATATCGGTCCCACGAGCAGTACTTC
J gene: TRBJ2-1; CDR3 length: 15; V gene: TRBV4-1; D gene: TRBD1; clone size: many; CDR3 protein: CASSQVGTDYNEQFF; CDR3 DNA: TGCGCCAGCAGCCAAGTGGGGACAGACTACAATGAGCAGTTCTTC
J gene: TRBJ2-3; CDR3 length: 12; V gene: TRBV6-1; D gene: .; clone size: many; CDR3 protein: CASRPDQYTQYF; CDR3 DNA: TGTGCCAGCAGGCCCGACCAATATACGCAGTATTTT
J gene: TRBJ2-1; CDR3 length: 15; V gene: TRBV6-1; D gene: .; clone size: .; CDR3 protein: CASRTTGNSYNEQFF; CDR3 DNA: TGTGCCAGCAGGACTACAGGGAACTCCTACAATGAGCAGTTCTTC
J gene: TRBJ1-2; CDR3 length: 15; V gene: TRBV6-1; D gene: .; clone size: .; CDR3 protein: CASSEVLGFDYGYTF; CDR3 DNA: TGTGCCAGCAGTGAAGTTCTGGGGTTTGACTATGGCTACACCTTC